This TCR beta chain appears in the sequencing data of a study of T cell repertoires in cytomegalovirus infection. About the study: Both a matching HLA type and CMV infection were indicated by public TCR beta signatures.

TCRdb itself ran the reads through MiXCR, one entry per CDR3 protein. Of approximately 260,000 distinct CDR3 sequences in the sample, 22% were seen once. On this clonotype itself: Its antigen remains unidentified.

The CDR3 extends over 14 amino acids. Germline V gene data show CDR1 as SQVTM and CDR2 as ANQGSEA. V lost 6 bases, J lost 7 bases, and 5 bases stayed unmatched. Study-wide points: Dominating the ex vivo response were TCR beta clonotypes that were CMV-specific and HLA-C-restricted.

The sequenced sample was cultured PBMCs, obtained from culture after CMV antigen stimulation. This TCR derives from a human donor in good health (CMV status not recorded). Some clones in this sample may be carry-over from other donors' samples. J is TRBJ2-1 and V is TRBV29-1; 14 bases fit TRBD2. The CDR3: CSVGLAGGRNEQFF. The CDR3 nucleotides are TGCAGCGTCGGACTAGCGGGAGGTCGTAATGAGCAGTTCTTC.